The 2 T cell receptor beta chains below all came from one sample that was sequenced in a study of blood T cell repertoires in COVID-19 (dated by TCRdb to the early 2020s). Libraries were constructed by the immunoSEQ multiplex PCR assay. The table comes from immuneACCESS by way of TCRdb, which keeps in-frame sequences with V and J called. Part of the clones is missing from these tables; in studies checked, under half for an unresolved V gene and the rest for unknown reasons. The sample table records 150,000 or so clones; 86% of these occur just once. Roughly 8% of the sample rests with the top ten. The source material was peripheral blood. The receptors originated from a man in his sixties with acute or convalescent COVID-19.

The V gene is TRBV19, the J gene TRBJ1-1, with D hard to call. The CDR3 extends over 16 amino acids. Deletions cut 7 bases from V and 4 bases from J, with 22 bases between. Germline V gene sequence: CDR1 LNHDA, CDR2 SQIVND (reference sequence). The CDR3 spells CASKSHESGSTTEAFF. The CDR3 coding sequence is TGTGCCAGTAAGTCCCACGAAAGTGGGAGTACCACTGAAGCTTTCTTT.

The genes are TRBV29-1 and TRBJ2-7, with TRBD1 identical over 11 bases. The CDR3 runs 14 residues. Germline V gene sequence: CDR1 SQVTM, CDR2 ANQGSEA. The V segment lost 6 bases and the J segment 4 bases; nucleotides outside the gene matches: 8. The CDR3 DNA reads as TGCAGCGTGCCCGGACAGGGGGCTTTGTACGAGCAGTACTTC. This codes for CSVPGQGALYEQYF.